This T cell receptor (beta chain) emerged from a study of graft-versus-host responses after intestinal transplantation. Turning to the study itself: Recipients uniformly received anti-thymocyte globulin induction, followed by tacrolimus and steroids for approximately 3 years.

Only in-frame clones appear in the TCRdb table, and some are missing; sequencing was by immunoSEQ multiplex PCR. The sample consists of 86,000 or so clones, 90% to 95% of them appearing once. Findings and limits, study-wide: Recipient-marrow GvH clones were detected, some having first appeared in ileum or blood.

Between the trimmed V and J ends, which lost 4 bases and 12 bases, there was a span of 17 bases. The CDR3 spans 13 residues. CDR1 and CDR2 (germline): SGHDT, YYEEEE. Regarding this clone: The target antigen is unknown.

The source of this sequence is a human donor who received an intestinal transplant. The chain is built from TRBV5-6 and TRBJ2-1, with D possibly matching TRBD2 (6 bases). The material sequenced was unstimulated CD8+ T cells sorted from spleen or lymph node cells, taken before intestinal transplant. DNA of the CDR3: TGTGCCAGCAGCATAAGGAGACTAGTCGGGCAGTTCTTC. This sequence encodes CASSIRRLVGQFF.